This T cell receptor beta chain was sequenced for a study of control samples from healthy donors and cancer patients. The CDR3 is 15 amino acids. V lost 2 bases to trimming and J lost 7 bases, with 14 bases between them. Germline V gene lookup returns CDR1 SGHTA and CDR2 FQGNSA. Generated by immunoSEQ multiplex PCR, the TCRdb table keeps only in-frame clones and is missing some. Found here are some 150,000 clones, roughly nine tenths of them singletons; the top ten hold around 1.5%. The chain uses TRBV7-2 and TRBJ2-2; D is perhaps TRBD1 or TRBD2 (7 bases each). This TCR was recovered from a young woman in good health. The specimen was blood. CDR3 region: CASSLKAGGGGELFF. The CDR3 bases are TGTGCCAGCAGCTTAAAGGCAGGGGGGGGCGGGGAGCTGTTTTTT.